A single sample gave rise to the 21 T cell receptor beta chains below, sequenced in a study of cytomegalovirus exposure and HLA in healthy donors. TCRdb's table, derived via immunoSEQ multiplex PCR, lists solely in-frame clones and lacks some. Seen here are some 200,000 clones, roughly 80% observed once, and the top ten hold 2.8%. Input material: PBMCs. The receptors shown here come from a woman between 18 and 30 years old in good health and CMV-seropositive.

This chain connects TRBV5-1 to TRBJ1-2, with 7 bases aligning to TRBD1. The CDR3 covers 17 residues. Germline V lookup: CDR1 SGHRS, CDR2 YFSETQ. V shed 5 bases, J shed 10 bases, and the junction held 23 bases outside the gene matches. This chain's CDR3 is CASRPDSTGAPRLFYTF. As DNA, the CDR3 is TGCGCCAGCAGGCCAGACAGTACAGGGGCCCCGCGGTTATTCTACACCTTC.

The chain joins TRBV10-3 to TRBJ2-7, with 11 positions matching TRBD1. CDR3 length: 13 amino acids. Germline-derived CDR1 and CDR2 are ENHRY and SYGVKD. Losses at the gene ends were 10 bases for V and 0 bases for J; bases not matched to a gene: 2. The CDR3 protein is CASGTGGSYEQYF. The CDR3 DNA reads TGTGCCAGCGGGACAGGGGGCTCCTACGAGCAGTACTTC.

The chain joins TRBV2 to TRBJ1-2; no firm D call. Trimming took off 2 bases at V and 4 bases at J, with 14 bases between the two ends. The CDR3 covers 15 residues. Germline CDR1 and CDR2: SNHLY and FYNNEI. This CDR3 reads CASSEFRRRTYGYTF. The DNA of the CDR3 is TGTGCCAGCAGTGAATTCCGCAGGAGGACCTATGGCTACACCTTC.

This chain links TRBV27 with TRBJ2-7; 8 nucleotides line up with TRBD1. The length of the CDR3 is 12 residues. Germline V gives CDR1 MNHEY, CDR2 SMNVEV (reference sequence). J lost 8 bases, V lost 5 bases, and 5 bases had no gene match. The CDR3 protein is CASSLGTGQQYF. CDR3 in DNA: TGTGCCAGCAGTCTAGGGACAGGACAGCAGTACTTC.

This chain links TRBV10-3 with TRBJ2-1; D uncertain. The germline CDR1 and CDR2 sequences are ENHRY and SYGVKD. Trimming took 10 bases from V and 8 from J, leaving 18 bases between them. The CDR3 extends over 13 amino acids. The CDR3 nucleotides read TGTGCCACAGCCCCCGACTCAACCGATGAGCAGTTCTTC. Its translation: CATAPDSTDEQFF.

The rearrangement joins TRBV15 to TRBJ2-6, with TRBD1 as a possible D gene (6 bases). V was trimmed by 3 bases and J by 4 bases, leaving 16 bases between them. This CDR3 spans 17 amino acids. CDR1 is LNHNV and CDR2 is YYDKDF in the germline V gene (reference sequence). CDR3 sequence (DNA): TGTGCCACCAGCAGCCCCGGACAGTTCGTGGGGGCCAACGTCCTGACTTTC. This gives the protein CATSSPGQFVGANVLTF.

The chain joins TRBV19 to TRBJ2-7; 9 bases align to TRBD1. CDR1 is LNHDA and CDR2 is SQIVND in the germline V gene (reference sequence). The CDR3 has 13 residues. After removal of 4 bases from V and 3 bases from J, the junction contained 1 base not matched to a gene. CDR3 sequence reads: CASSKDRGYEQYF. CDR3 coding DNA: TGTGCCAGTAGTAAGGACAGGGGCTACGAGCAGTACTTC. The full variable domain, rest sourced from reference TRBV19 and TRBJ2-7, is DGGITQSPKYLFRKEGQNVTLSCEQNLNHDAMYWYRQDPGQGLRLIYYSQIVNDFQKGDIAEGYSVSREKKESFPLTVTSAQKNPTAFYLCASSKDRGYEQYFGPGTRLTVT.

This clone was found a few times. The chain combines TRBV29-1 with TRBJ1-6; D remains ambiguous. The length of the CDR3 is 11 residues. The germline V gene encodes CDR1 SQVTM and CDR2 ANQGSEA. The V and J ends lost 7 bases and 7 bases respectively, with 8 bases between them. CDR3 sequence reads: CSAGENSPLHF. The CDR3, as DNA: TGCAGCGCTGGGGAGAATTCACCCCTCCACTTT.

This clone was counted ten times or more. CDR3 region: CASSQSSGGLSYEQYF. Here the CDR3 DNA reads TGCGCCAGCAGCCAATCTAGCGGGGGTCTCTCCTACGAGCAGTACTTC. The V and J genes are TRBV4-1 and TRBJ2-7; 10 bases are a match to TRBD2. Germline V gene lookup returns CDR1 MGHRA and CDR2 YSYEKL. The junction had 4 bases not matched to a gene; V was cut back by 2 bases and J by 0 bases. The CDR3 extends over 16 amino acids.

J is TRBJ2-2 and V is TRBV5-1; 7 nucleotides agree with TRBD2. This CDR3 has 17 amino acids. The ends lost 0 bases at V and 0 bases at J; junction bases unmatched: 5. Germline values: CDR1 SGHRS, CDR2 YFSETQ. CDR3 bases: TGCGCCAGCAGCTTGGCCGGGACTACGACGAACACCGGGGAGCTGTTTTTT. This gives the protein CASSLAGTTTNTGELFF.

The gene calls are TRBV12-5 and TRBJ1-2; 8 bases are shared with TRBD1. The CDR3 is made up of 15 amino acids. Trimming took 4 bases from V and 4 from J; bases not matched to a gene: 8. The germline V gene has CDR1 LGHNT and CDR2 FRNRAP. The CDR3 spells CASGWKGQGSYGYTF. The CDR3 nucleotides are TGTGCTAGTGGTTGGAAAGGACAGGGAAGCTATGGCTACACCTTC.

The V gene is TRBV7-2, the J gene TRBJ2-3; 11 nucleotides agree with TRBD2. The CDR3 is 15 residues long. The V segment lost 5 bases and the J segment 6 bases; nucleotides outside the gene matches: 7. Germline V lookup: CDR1 SGHTA, CDR2 FQGNSA. The CDR3 region is CASSPTSGAHDTQYF. The CDR3 DNA is TGTGCCAGCAGCCCGACTAGCGGGGCACACGATACGCAGTATTTT.

The chain joins TRBV7-7 to TRBJ2-5; 9 bases line up with TRBD2. Germline trimming cut 0 bases from V and 6 bases from J; bases unmatched to any gene: 14. CDR3 length: 18 residues. Germline CDR1 SSHAT, CDR2 FNYEAQ (reference sequence). The CDR3: CASSLASGGPVVPQTQYF. CDR3 bases: TGTGCCAGCAGCTTAGCTAGCGGGGGCCCGGTCGTCCCACAGACCCAGTACTTC.

This chain links TRBV11-1 with TRBJ1-4; D is undetermined. Germline assignment: CDR1 SGHAT and CDR2 FQDESV (reference sequence). The ends were cut back, 3 bases at V and 7 bases at J, with 15 bases in the middle. The CDR3 extends over 15 amino acids. The DNA for the CDR3 is TGTGCCAGCAGCTTCAGGTCCCTGGCGAGTGAAAAACTGTTTTTT. This codes for CASSFRSLASEKLFF.

The count of this clone is one. The rearrangement uses TRBV5-1 and TRBJ1-4; TRBD1 is a possible D gene (6 bases). Per the germline V gene, CDR1 is SGHRS and CDR2 is YFSETQ. V lost 6 bases and J lost 4, with 16 bases in between. The CDR3 is made up of 15 amino acids. The DNA of the CDR3 is TGCGCCAGCAACCCAACAGGGAGTCATAATGAAAAACTGTTTTTT. Translation gives CASNPTGSHNEKLFF.

The CDR3 sequence is CASKDRANTEAFF. As DNA, the CDR3 is TGTGCCAGCAAAGACAGGGCGAACACTGAAGCTTTCTTT. J is TRBJ1-1 and V is TRBV28; 7 nucleotides align to TRBD1. Germline loops: CDR1 MDHEN, CDR2 SYDVKM. This CDR3 has 13 residues. V shed 7 bases and J 1 base; nucleotides not matched to a gene: 3.

The chain is built from TRBV6-1 and TRBJ1-5; possibly TRBD1 for D (6 bases). CDR1 and CDR2 (germline): MNHNS, SASEGT. The V end was cut by 4 bases, the J end by 2 bases, with 15 bases between. The CDR3 consists of 16 residues. CDR3 nucleotides: TGTGCCAGCAGTGCAGGGGTCGGGGTAGGCAATCAGCCCCAGCATTTT. Translated: CASSAGVGVGNQPQHF.

The J gene is TRBJ1-1, the V gene TRBV6-1; 8 nucleotides align to TRBD1. There are 15 residues in the CDR3. Germline CDR1 MNHNS, CDR2 SASEGT. The J segment lost 3 bases and the V segment lost 7 bases, leaving 10 bases of the junction unmatched. This CDR3 is CASNPLGQVDTEAFF. The CDR3 region has the DNA TGTGCCAGCAATCCATTGGGACAGGTCGACACTGAAGCTTTCTTT.

The chain is built from TRBV7-2 and TRBJ1-4; tentatively, D is TRBD1 (6 bases). CDR3 size: 14 residues. Trimming shortened V by 3 bases and J by 6 bases, and 11 bases separated the two germline ends. CDR1 is SGHTA and CDR2 is FQGNSA in the germline V gene. The CDR3 sequence is CASSFGGAYEKLFF. The CDR3 DNA follows: TGTGCCAGCAGCTTTGGGGGCGCTTATGAAAAACTGTTTTTT.

The V call is TRBV5-1, the J call TRBJ2-3, with TRBD2 identical over 8 bases. Germline CDR1 SGHRS, CDR2 YFSETQ. The CDR3 has 14 residues. The V segment lost 7 bases and the J segment 0 bases; nucleotides outside the gene matches: 4. This chain's CDR3 is CASSGGYSTDTQYF. CDR3 DNA: TGCGCCAGCTCGGGGGGGTATAGCACAGATACGCAGTATTTT.

J is TRBJ1-1 and V is TRBV6-1; no clear D. The CDR3 covers 11 residues. From germline, CDR1 is MNHNS and CDR2 SASEGT. In DNA, the CDR3 is TGTGCTTCCGCGGGTAGTACTGAAGCTTTCTTT. Translation: CASAGSTEAFF.